One sample yielded the 21 T cell receptor beta chains listed below, sequenced in a study of blood T cell repertoires in COVID-19. The protocol was immunoSEQ multiplex PCR, while the TCRdb copy is restricted to in-frame clones and leaves out a portion. Of more than 11,000 clones detected, 70% to 90% appear once; the ten largest clones hold about a sixth. The sequenced sample consisted of peripheral blood. Receptors were obtained from a man aged 40-55 years with active or convalescent COVID-19.

This chain links TRBV19 with TRBJ1-5; 12 bases map to TRBD1. The ends lost 5 bases at V and 7 bases at J; junction bases unmatched: 9. The CDR3 is 16 residues long. Per germline, CDR1 LNHDA and CDR2 SQIVND (reference sequence). CDR3 residues: CASSLGDRGLGQPQHF. In DNA, the CDR3 is TGTGCCAGTAGTTTAGGGGACAGGGGGCTTGGACAGCCCCAGCATTTT.

This chain joins TRBV25-1 and TRBJ2-1, with 7 bases that match TRBD2. The V segment lost 2 bases and the J segment 5 bases; nucleotides outside the gene matches: 15. CDR3 size: 18 residues. Germline V lookup: CDR1 MGHDK, CDR2 SYGVNS. The CDR3 nucleotides are TGTGCCAGCAGTGAAGGAATGGGGGGAGGGACGGCCAACAATGAGCAGTTCTTC. Translation gives CASSEGMGGGTANNEQFF.

The chain links TRBV14 to TRBJ2-1, with 11 bases that match TRBD2. This CDR3 contains 15 residues. Unmatched junction bases numbered 4, after V lost 4 bases and J lost 5 bases. Germline values: CDR1 SGHDN, CDR2 FVKESK. This CDR3 is CASSLLAGGHNEQFF. The CDR3 nucleotides read TGTGCCAGCAGCCTCCTAGCGGGGGGTCACAATGAGCAGTTCTTC. Filled out from reference TRBV14 and TRBJ2-1, the complete variable domain reads EAGVTQFPSHSVIEKGQTVTLRCDPISGHDNLYWYRRVMGKEIKFLLHFVKESKQDESGMPNNRFLAERTGGTYSTLKVQPAELEDSGVYFCASSLLAGGHNEQFFGPGTRLTVL.

This sequence joins TRBV19 and TRBJ1-2; no reliable D call. Germline CDR1 LNHDA, CDR2 SQIVND (reference sequence). The CDR3 is 13 amino acids. Trimming removed 3 bases at V and 5 bases at J, with 10 bases between. The CDR3 spells CASSMNSAYGYTF. CDR3 coding DNA: TGTGCCAGTAGTATGAACTCTGCTTATGGCTACACCTTC.

The chain uses TRBV7-9 and TRBJ1-6; 8 bases match TRBD1. The V segment lost 4 bases and the J segment 6 bases; nucleotides outside the gene matches: 5. The CDR3 is 15 amino acids. Germline V gene data show CDR1 as SEHNR and CDR2 as FQNEAQ (reference sequence). CDR3: CASSSDRASNSPLHF. For the CDR3, the DNA is TGTGCCAGCAGCTCGGACAGGGCTTCTAATTCACCCCTCCACTTT.

CDR3 region: CASSDRPGGQNEQFF. The CDR3 region has the DNA TGTGCCAGCAGTGACCGCCCGGGGGGGCAAAATGAGCAGTTCTTC. V gene TRBV6-4 combines with J gene TRBJ2-1, with 8 bases identical to TRBD2. The V and J ends lost 2 bases and 7 bases, in that order; junction bases with no gene match: 7. This CDR3 is built from 15 residues. Germline V lookup: CDR1 MRHNA, CDR2 SNTAGT.

The J gene is TRBJ1-1, the V gene TRBV6-5; TRBD1 agrees at 7 bases. The V and J ends lost 7 bases and 4 bases, in that order; junction bases with no gene match: 6. CDR1 and CDR2 from the germline V gene are MNHEY and SVGAGI. The CDR3 extends over 13 amino acids. The CDR3, as DNA: TGTGCCAGCATAAGACAGGGCAGCACTGAAGCTTTCTTT. Its protein product is CASIRQGSTEAFF.

The chain recombines TRBV6-2 or TRBV6-3 with TRBJ2-7, with TRBD2 matching over 9 bases. Germline CDR1 is MNHEY and CDR2 is SVGEGT. CDR3 length equals 19 residues. V shed 2 bases and J 3 bases; nucleotides not matched to a gene: 17. Here the CDR3 reads CASSYRRPRAGGVFYEQYF. In nucleotides, the CDR3 is TGTGCCAGCAGTTACCGTCGGCCCAGAGCGGGGGGCGTGTTCTACGAGCAGTACTTC.

The chain recombines TRBV15 with TRBJ2-3; 12 nucleotides align to TRBD2. CDR1 and CDR2 (germline): LNHNV, YYDKDF (reference sequence). With 0 bases clipped from V and 11 bases from J, the junction kept 12 bases outside the gene matches. The CDR3 totals 17 residues. CDR3 residues: CATSRDSLLAGGRMQYF. The CDR3 DNA reads as TGTGCCACCAGCAGAGATTCCCTCCTAGCGGGGGGGCGGATGCAGTATTTT.

The rearrangement uses TRBV2 and TRBJ2-7, with no clear D. Germline CDR1 reads SNHLY; CDR2 reads FYNNEI. This CDR3 comprises 13 residues. V was shortened by 3 bases and J by 0 bases, with 6 bases between the two germline ends. CDR3 sequence (DNA): TGTGCCAGCAGTGAGTTTAGCTCCTACGAGCAGTACTTC. It codes for CASSEFSSYEQYF.

The DNA for the CDR3 is TGTGCCAGCAGTTATCAAACCGGGACAGCCCCTGAAAAACTGTTTTTT. Translating it yields CASSYQTGTAPEKLFF. V gene TRBV6-5 combines with J gene TRBJ1-4; TRBD1 agrees at 7 bases. Germline trimming cut 3 bases from V and 7 bases from J; bases unmatched to any gene: 11. The CDR3 length is 16 residues. CDR1 MNHEY and CDR2 SVGAGI come from the germline V gene.

This clone was seen more than once but under ten times. The chain is built from TRBV4-2 and TRBJ1-2; D not resolved. The V and J ends lost 0 bases and 8 bases respectively, with 16 bases between them. Germline lookup yields CDR1 LGHNA and CDR2 YNFKEQ. The CDR3 loop spans 15 amino acids. CDR3 sequence: CASSQDLTREGGYTF. Written as DNA, the CDR3 is TGTGCCAGCAGCCAAGATCTCACAAGGGAGGGAGGCTACACCTTC.

The chain uses TRBV11-2 and TRBJ2-7, with D possibly being TRBD1 (5 bases). Germline CDR1 and CDR2: SGHAT and FQNNGV. Trimming shortened V by 1 base and J by 7 bases, and 20 bases separated the two germline ends. The CDR3 extends over 16 amino acids. The CDR3 DNA reads as TGTGCCAGCAGCTTAGCGCATTCTTCAGGGTTTCATGAGCAGTACTTC. Translation gives CASSLAHSSGFHEQYF.

The V gene is TRBV5-4, the J gene TRBJ1-3; unclear D gene. Germline CDR1 is SGHNT and CDR2 is YYREEE (reference sequence). Trimming took off 1 base at V and 7 bases at J, with 9 bases between the two ends. The length of the CDR3 is 13 residues. The CDR3 loop reads CASSLFSVNTIYF. For the CDR3, the DNA is TGTGCCAGCAGCTTGTTTTCGGTGAACACCATATATTTT.

V usage is TRBV18 and J usage is TRBJ2-7; possibly TRBD2 for D (5 bases). Germline lookup yields CDR1 KGHSH and CDR2 LQKENI. The CDR3 has 13 residues. Trimming removed 6 bases from V and 7 bases from J, with 16 bases in between. CDR3 in amino acids: CASSPQDTGEQYF. As DNA, the CDR3 is TGTGCCAGCTCGCCTCAGGATACGGGAGAGCAGTACTTC.

This clone has only one observation. The gene calls are TRBV13 and TRBJ1-1, with TRBD1 as a possible D gene (5 bases). The germline CDR1 and CDR2 sequences are PRHDT and FYEKMQ (reference sequence). This CDR3 spans 13 amino acids. Trimming removed 4 bases at V and 2 bases at J, with 8 bases between. Here the CDR3 reads CASSSDRNTEAFF. CDR3 DNA: TGTGCCAGCAGCTCAGACAGAAACACTGAAGCTTTCTTT.

By its share, this clone is medium-sized (0.01 to 0.1%). V and J are TRBV5-6 and TRBJ2-7; D possibly corresponds to TRBD2 (5 bases). CDR1 is SGHDT and CDR2 is YYEEEE in the germline V gene. The length of the CDR3 is 14 residues. Trimming took 1 base from V and 4 from J, leaving 12 bases between them. Written as DNA, the CDR3 is TGTGCCAGCAGCTTGACCTCGGGGTATTACGAGCAGTACTTC. Protein sequence: CASSLTSGYYEQYF. The whole variable domain, remainder taken from reference TRBV5-6 and TRBJ2-7, is DAGVTQSPTHLIKTRGQQVTLRCSPKSGHDTVSWYQQALGQGPQFIFQYYEEEERQRGNFPDRFSGHQFPNYSSELNVNALLLGDSALYLCASSLTSGYYEQYFGPGTRLTVT.

As for this clone: Germline and junction disagree at one end, which may indicate a read error. This sequence joins TRBV27 and TRBJ1-6; D perhaps matches TRBD1 (5 bases). The V gene's germline CDR1 is MNHEY and CDR2 SMNVEV (reference sequence). This CDR3 contains 15 residues. In nucleotides, the CDR3 is TGTGCCGGCAGGGCAGAAGCGGCAGGATACTCACCCCTCCACTTT. Translating it yields CAGRAEAAGYSPLHF.

This chain uses TRBV12-3 or TRBV12-4 with TRBJ2-3, with D unresolved. With 6 bases removed from V and 3 bases from J, the gap between germline ends came to 4 bases. CDR3 length: 11 amino acids. The CDR3 protein is CASSLTDTQYF. The DNA for the CDR3 is TGTGCCAGCAGCTTGACAGATACGCAGTATTTT.

The chain has TRBV5-1 and TRBJ1-1, with D hard to call. Germline CDR1 reads SGHRS; CDR2 reads YFSETQ. V lost 0 bases and J lost 4, with 13 bases in between. This CDR3 has 15 amino acids. In nucleotides, the CDR3 is TGCGCCAGCAGCTTGGCGGGAGGAGTGGTCACTGAAGCTTTCTTT. Translated: CASSLAGGVVTEAFF.

The chain couples TRBV4-1 to TRBJ1-4; 8 nucleotides line up with TRBD1. The germline V gene has CDR1 MGHRA and CDR2 YSYEKL. Unmatched junction bases numbered 17, after V lost 2 bases and J lost 6 bases. The CDR3 totals 19 residues. The CDR3 DNA follows: TGCGCCAGCAGCCAACTAGCCGGGACAGGCCACAGGCGGGATGAAAAACTGTTTTTT. It translates to CASSQLAGTGHRRDEKLFF.